A selection of T cell receptor beta chains follows, all from one sample in a study of neoadjuvant nivolumab and ipilimumab in lung cancer. Data came from immunoSEQ multiplex PCR; TCRdb stores just in-frame clones and leaves some out. The table records some 13,000 clones, around 70% of them present only once. The material sequenced was peripheral blood, taken after neoadjuvant nivolumab, alone or with ipilimumab, at or shortly before surgery. These receptors were obtained from an adult with non-small cell lung cancer. Each CDR3 is given with its conserved first and last residue. D genes are given only for firm matches. Clone size is shown for a subset of rows, as once, few, many or a class of expanded clone.

CDR3nt,CDR3aa,v_gene,j_gene,d_gene,abundance
TGTGCCAGCAGTGTTAGTCTAGCGGCCTACGAGCAGTACTTC,CASSVSLAAYEQYF,TRBV2,TRBJ2-7,TRBD2,few
TGCGCCAGCAGCCCCGTTCCCGGGGAGCTGTTTTTT,CASSPVPGELFF,TRBV5-1,TRBJ2-2,NA,NA
TGCGCCAGCAGCCAACGGCTAGCCTCCTACGAGCAGTACTTC,CASSQRLASYEQYF,TRBV4-1,TRBJ2-7,NA,NA
TGTGCCAGCAGCTTGGAGGTCCGGGGTGGGGAGACCCAGTACTTC,CASSLEVRGGETQYF,TRBV7-2,TRBJ2-5,NA,few
TGCGCCAGCAGCCAAGGGGTGGCCCTCGGGAGCTACACCTTC,CASSQGVALGSYTF,TRBV4-1,TRBJ1-2,NA,NA
TGTGCCAGCAGCTTGGAACTTGGTGCAGATACGCAGTATTTT,CASSLELGADTQYF,TRBV5-4,TRBJ2-3,NA,NA
TGTGCCAGCAGTTACTCGATCGCCCGACCCGGGGAGCTGTTTTTT,CASSYSIARPGELFF,TRBV6-5,TRBJ2-2,NA,NA
TGTGCCAGCAGCTTAAACCCATCGGGTGATACGCAGTATTTT,CASSLNPSGDTQYF,TRBV11-2,TRBJ2-3,NA,NA
TGTGCCAGCAGCCAAGATTGGGCTAGCGACTCCTACGAGCAGTACTTC,CASSQDWASDSYEQYF,TRBV4-1,TRBJ2-7,NA,NA
TGTGCCTGGAGTTCAGTTAGCAATCAGCCCCAGCATTTT,CAWSSVSNQPQHF,TRBV30,TRBJ1-5,NA,NA
TGCGCCAGCAGCTTGGCCGGGAGCACAGATACGCAGTATTTT,CASSLAGSTDTQYF,TRBV5-1,TRBJ2-3,NA,NA
TGTGCCTGGAGTGAAAATAGCGGGAGCGGTGAAGATACGCAGTATTTT,CAWSENSGSGEDTQYF,TRBV30,TRBJ2-3,TRBD2,NA
TGTGCCTGGAGCCGCACAGGGTTGGGGACCCAGTACTTC,CAWSRTGLGTQYF,TRBV30,TRBJ2-5,NA,once
TGCGCCAGCAGCACGGGACTAGCGGCCCGGGGGTCCCAGTACTTC,CASSTGLAARGSQYF,TRBV5-1,TRBJ2-5,TRBD2,NA
TGTGCCACCTCCCGGGGCCCCGACCGGTACGAGCAGTACTTC,CATSRGPDRYEQYF,TRBV6-5,TRBJ2-7,NA,medium-sized
TGCAGCGTTGTTCGGGGACAGGGCGATGGCTACACCTTC,CSVVRGQGDGYTF,TRBV29-1,TRBJ1-2,TRBD1,NA
TGTGCCTGGATCAGGGACTACGAGCAGTACTTC,CAWIRDYEQYF,TRBV30,TRBJ2-7,NA,NA
TGTGCCTGGAGTAAAGGGTTCCGCTCCTACGAGCAGTACTTC,CAWSKGFRSYEQYF,TRBV30,TRBJ2-7,NA,NA
TGTGCCAGCAGTCCCCGAAAAGGGCTAGGCACTGAAGCTTTCTTT,CASSPRKGLGTEAFF,TRBV6-6,TRBJ1-1,NA,NA
TGCGCCAGCAGCTTTGTGGACGAGCAGTACTTC,CASSFVDEQYF,TRBV5-1,TRBJ2-7,NA,NA
TGCGCCAGCAGCCTGCTTGGGGGGACAGGGGCCTATGAGCAGTTCTTC,CASSLLGGTGAYEQFF,TRBV5-1,TRBJ2-1,TRBD1,once
TGTGCCAGCAGCTTAGATGTGAGACTAGCGCAACGGCAGTACGAGCAGTACTTC,CASSLDVRLAQRQYEQYF,TRBV11-2,TRBJ2-7,TRBD2,NA
TGTGCCAGCTCATCTGGAGAGACCCAGTACTTC,CASSSGETQYF,TRBV18,TRBJ2-5,NA,few
TGTGCCTGGAGTCGGGACCGCAGCTCCTCTGGGGCCAACGTCCTGACTTTC,CAWSRDRSSSGANVLTF,TRBV30,TRBJ2-6,NA,NA
TGCGCCAGCAGCCAAGTCCGGGGGGATTTTAACTATGGCTACACCTTC,CASSQVRGDFNYGYTF,TRBV4-1,TRBJ1-2,NA,once
TGTGCCAGCAGTGAATATACGACAGGGGGTGGAGGCTACACCTTC,CASSEYTTGGGGYTF,TRBV25-1,TRBJ1-2,TRBD1,NA
TGTGCCAGCAGTGAGCGGAGCTCCTACAATGAGCAGTTCTTC,CASSERSSYNEQFF,TRBV2,TRBJ2-1,NA,few